These T cell receptor beta chains were read from a single sample in a study of post-analysis software for immune sequencing data. MiXCR, run by TCRdb on the PCR reads, gives a single entry per CDR3 protein. The sample lists approximately 730,000 distinct CDR3 sequences; about 27% were seen once. The specimen was blood. The receptors shown here come from a girl between 5 and 17 years old with multiple sclerosis. CDR3s include the opening cysteine and the closing phenylalanine or tryptophan.

-,15,TRBV20-1,CSARTVRGALREQYF
TRBJ2-5,16,TRBV2,CASSEDSLAVKETQYF
TRBJ2-7,12,TRBV28,CASNRQSYEQYF
TRBJ1-5,14,TRBV7-2,CASSSNHQGLPRHF
TRBJ2-1,15,TRBV7-8,CASSHTSATYNEQFF
TRBJ2-6,20,TRBV7-9,CASSSSKISTESSGANVLTF
TRBJ2-3,11,TRBV24-1,CATRDTDTQYF
TRBJ1-4,15,TRBV5-1,CASSPGDRGNEKLFF
TRBJ1-1,14,TRBV6-6,CASGREQGDTEAFF
TRBJ1-5,17,TRBV6-6,CASSYPPWGEGNQPQHF
TRBJ1-2,15,TRBV5-1,CASSAHGQINYGYTF
TRBJ2-2,11,TRBV29-1,CSGSRSGELFF
TRBJ2-7,14,TRBV6-5,CASSYSGATYEQYF
TRBJ2-5,16,TRBV6-1,CASTLRRTRVSETQYF
TRBJ2-2,15,TRBV29-1,CSAPTYRGRTGELFF
TRBJ1-5,15,TRBV9,CASSVHGENNQPQHF
TRBJ2-1,14,TRBV24-1,CATSDFGGAHEQFF
TRBJ2-5,15,TRBV5-4,CASSLERRKRNEQYF
TRBJ2-2,15,TRBV14,CASSKSRTGEGELFF
TRBJ2-7,12,TRBV20-1,CSATRGINEQYF
TRBJ1-2,12,TRBV2,CASSSRRDGYTF
TRBJ2-4,17,TRBV27,CAGSSYPRQGPKNIQYF
-,14,TRBV20-1,CSARPLAVAYEQYF
TRBJ2-3,14,TRBV25-1,CASSESLRYSTQYF
TRBJ2-5,15,TRBV15,CATSREPVESETQYF
TRBJ2-7,15,TRBV9,CASSGGLAGAYEQYF
TRBJ1-3,13,TRBV6-5,CASSPFLGNTIYF
TRBJ2-7,14,TRBV4-3,CASSQDSRGYEQYF
TRBJ2-3,19,TRBV29-1,CSVGGWRQGQARGADTQYF
TRBJ2-1,16,TRBV5-5,CASSRVWTGLMNEQFF
TRBJ2-7,16,TRBV18,CASSPRGQVSSYEQYF
TRBJ2-4,17,TRBV20-1,CSARDPKGQLAKNIQYF
TRBJ2-1,20,TRBV11-2,CASSFRPGQGGGGSYNEQFF
TRBJ1-4,14,TRBV7-2,CASSLQRGGEKLFF
TRBJ1-1,13,TRBV5-5,CASSLGKDTEAFF
TRBJ2-3,14,TRBV5-1,CASSFLTGTDTQYF
TRBJ1-5,14,TRBV10-3,CAISLDVPDQPQHF
TRBJ1-5,15,TRBV18,CASSPGRGYNQSQHF
TRBJ2-1,13,TRBV20-1,CSVPADPRNEQFF
TRBJ2-1,13,TRBV28,CASSPGQSLLQFF
TRBJ2-3,15,TRBV12-3/TRBV12-4,CANSPRAGGTDTEYF
TRBJ1-6,14,TRBV7-9,CASSEGQANSPLHF
TRBJ2-1,17,TRBV28,CASSSNDPRGTYNEQVF
TRBJ2-1,16,TRBV24-1,CATSDWSSGRAPEQFF
TRBJ1-1,15,TRBV25-1,CASSEWDRGNTEAFF
-,13,TRBV27,CASASGSRYEQYF
TRBJ1-1,17,TRBV6-6,CASPLTGGDSGVTEAFF
TRBJ1-5,16,TRBV10-2,CASSKPGQGSSQPQHF
TRBJ2-7,15,TRBV20-1,CSAEPTSAPIYEQYF
TRBJ2-7,12,TRBV29-1,CSAVVIPYEQYF
TRBJ2-3,16,TRBV7-9,CASSAGGSGSAYTQYF
TRBJ1-5,14,TRBV6-5,CASSSGAGDQPQHF
TRBJ2-7,13,TRBV12-3/TRBV12-4,CASSLGTRGEQYF
TRBJ2-7,14,TRBV5-1,CASSLRQGAYEQYF